Following are 26 T cell receptor beta chains from one sample sequenced in a study of T cell changes during pregnancy in multiple sclerosis. Some clones are missing from TCRdb's copy, which holds only in-frame ones; the method was immunoSEQ multiplex PCR. The data contain about 51,000 clones, 93% of them singletons. The material sequenced was peripheral blood, taken in the second trimester of pregnancy. The source of these receptors is a female donor with multiple sclerosis, enrolled in a pregnancy study.

This clone was counted once. This chain links TRBV7-3 with TRBJ2-1; 13 nucleotides match TRBD2. Germline lookup yields CDR1 SGHTA and CDR2 FQGTGA. The CDR3 loop spans 16 amino acids. The V gene end was trimmed by 4 bases and the J gene end by 4 bases; junction bases not matched to a gene: 4. The CDR3 spells CASSWTSGSLYNEQFF. CDR3 nucleotide sequence: TGTGCCAGCAGCTGGACTAGCGGGAGCTTGTACAATGAGCAGTTCTTC.

Of note for this clone: The identical CDR3 is also encoded by other nucleotide sequences in the sample. This sequence joins TRBV6-5 and TRBJ2-7; D unclear. The CDR3 covers 15 residues. Germline values: CDR1 MNHEY, CDR2 SVGAGI. V lost 0 bases to trimming and J lost 0 bases, with 9 bases between them. CDR3 nucleotides: TGTGCCAGCAGTTACTCGTCAGGTAGCTCCTACGAGCAGTACTTC. It specifies CASSYSSGSSYEQYF.

The genes are TRBV19 and TRBJ1-1, with no clear D. The germline gives CDR1 LNHDA, CDR2 SQIVND (reference sequence). The CDR3 is made up of 14 amino acids. Trimming removed 1 base at V and 0 bases at J, with 6 bases between. This CDR3 is CASSIASLNTEAFF. CDR3 nucleotides: TGTGCCAGTAGTATAGCCTCTTTGAACACTGAAGCTTTCTTT.

The chain uses TRBV4-3 and TRBJ1-5, with TRBD1 matching over 11 bases. V was pared by 1 base and J by 6 bases, with 5 bases of the junction left unmatched. The CDR3 length is 16 residues. CDR1 is LGHNA and CDR2 is YSLEER in the germline V gene. CDR3 in DNA: TGCGCCAGCAGCCAAGCGTGGGACAGGGGGAGTCAGCCCCAGCATTTT. Translated, it gives CASSQAWDRGSQPQHF.

The rearrangement joins TRBV18 to TRBJ2-1, with 7 positions matching TRBD1. Trimming at V came to 4 bases and at J to 4 bases, leaving 4 bases not matched to a gene. The germline CDR1 and CDR2 sequences are KGHSH and LQKENI. This CDR3 is built from 14 residues. CDR3 nucleotides: TGTGCCAGCTCACTCACAGGGGATTACAATGAGCAGTTCTTC. It is translated as CASSLTGDYNEQFF.

This sequence joins TRBV28 and TRBJ2-2; 8 positions agree with TRBD2. Germline lookup yields CDR1 MDHEN and CDR2 SYDVKM. After removal of 5 bases from V and 7 bases from J, the junction contained 15 bases not matched to a gene. CDR3 length: 17 amino acids. As DNA, the CDR3 is TGTGCCAGCAGTGACCTCTTTGGTAGCGGGACTGGCGGGGAGCTGTTTTTT. It specifies CASSDLFGSGTGGELFF. The variable domain in full, with the rest retrieved from reference TRBV28 and TRBJ2-2, is DVKVTQSSRYLVKRTGEKVFLECVQDMDHENMFWYRQDPGLGLRLIYFSYDVKMKEKGDIPEGYSVSREKKERFSLILESASTNQTSMYLCASSDLFGSGTGGELFFGEGSRLTVL.

The rearrangement joins TRBV7-9 to TRBJ2-5; D might be TRBD1 (5 bases). Germline lookup yields CDR1 SEHNR and CDR2 FQNEAQ (reference sequence). There are 16 residues in the CDR3. The V gene lost 2 bases and the J gene lost 0 bases, with 13 bases spanning the gap. CDR3 bases: TGTGCCAGCAGCTTACAAGGACACCGGTACCAAGAGACCCAGTACTTC. This codes for CASSLQGHRYQETQYF.

The J gene is TRBJ1-5, the V gene TRBV27, with 9 nucleotides matching TRBD1. This CDR3 spans 15 amino acids. V lost 5 bases to trimming and J lost 6 bases; unmatched junction nucleotides: 8. Germline CDR1 reads MNHEY; CDR2 reads SMNVEV (reference sequence). In DNA form, the CDR3 reads TGTGCCAGCAGTGCTACAGGGGGCCATAGTCAGCCCCAGCATTTT. Translated: CASSATGGHSQPQHF.

The rearrangement uses TRBV7-2 and TRBJ2-1, with 13 positions matching TRBD2. With V trimmed by 5 bases and J by 7 bases, 5 bases remained unmatched. This CDR3 contains 15 residues. Germline values: CDR1 SGHTA, CDR2 FQGNSA. The CDR3: CASSIRTSGRNEQFF. DNA for the CDR3: TGTGCCAGCAGCATAAGGACTAGCGGGAGAAATGAGCAGTTCTTC.

This chain's CDR3 is CASSYLAGPETQYF. In DNA form, the CDR3 reads TGTGCCAGCAGTTACTTGGCGGGTCCAGAGACCCAGTACTTC. The chain has TRBV6-6 and TRBJ2-5; perhaps TRBD2 as D (5 bases). V lost 1 base and J lost 4, with 10 bases in between. The length of the CDR3 is 14 residues. Germline CDR1 is MNHNY and CDR2 is SVGAGI (reference sequence).

The chain employs TRBV5-4 and TRBJ2-5; 7 nucleotides match TRBD1. CDR1 and CDR2 from the germline V gene are SGHNT and YYREEE (reference sequence). V was clipped by 7 bases and J by 2 bases; unmatched bases: 14. The CDR3 consists of 16 residues. The CDR3 bases are TGTGCCAGCGCGGCAGGGGGTAACCCGATTCAAGAGACCCAGTACTTC. Protein product: CASAAGGNPIQETQYF.

V is TRBV28 and J is TRBJ1-5, with 8 bases identical to TRBD1. Per germline, CDR1 MDHEN and CDR2 SYDVKM. Trimming removed 6 bases from V and 1 base from J; junction bases left unmatched: 8. This CDR3 is built from 16 residues. The CDR3 coding sequence is TGTGCCAGCAGCCTGGAACAGGGGGGGAGCAATCAGCCCCAGCATTTT. As protein: CASSLEQGGSNQPQHF.

The chain uses TRBV14 and TRBJ2-1; a possible D gene is TRBD1 (5 bases). The CDR3 extends over 12 amino acids. With 4 bases removed from V and 4 bases from J, the gap between germline ends came to 5 bases. Germline V gene lookup returns CDR1 SGHDN and CDR2 FVKESK. The CDR3 protein is CASSRQYNEQFF. CDR3 coding DNA: TGTGCCAGCAGCCGACAGTACAATGAGCAGTTCTTC.

The chain recombines TRBV11-3 with TRBJ2-5; 10 positions match TRBD2. Germline assignment: CDR1 SGHNT and CDR2 YENEEA. The CDR3 runs 15 residues. J lost 1 base, V lost 2 bases, and 1 base had no gene match. CDR3 region: CASSLSGRAQETQYF. DNA for the CDR3: TGTGCCAGCAGCTTAAGCGGGAGGGCCCAAGAGACCCAGTACTTC. Full variable domain (rest looked up from reference TRBV11-3 and TRBJ2-5): EAGVVQSPRYKIIEKKQPVAFWCNPISGHNTLYWYLQNLGQGPELLIRYENEEAVDDSQLPKDRFSAERLKGVDSTLKIQPAELGDSAVYLCASSLSGRAQETQYFGPGTRLLVL.

V is TRBV19 and J is TRBJ1-5; 10 positions match TRBD1. The J segment lost 7 bases and the V segment lost 7 bases, leaving 13 bases of the junction unmatched. The CDR3 is made up of 16 amino acids. CDR1 LNHDA and CDR2 SQIVND come from the germline V gene (reference sequence). CDR3 protein: CASTDRPTGGGQPQHF. In DNA form, the CDR3 reads TGTGCCAGTACCGACCGCCCGACAGGGGGCGGACAGCCCCAGCATTTT.

V is TRBV4-1 and J is TRBJ2-1; weak D call: TRBD2 (5 bases). The germline V and J ends were trimmed by 5 bases and 8 bases, with 7 bases remaining between them. The germline gives CDR1 MGHRA, CDR2 YSYEKL. This CDR3 has 11 residues. In DNA, the CDR3 is TGCGCCAGCAGCGGGAGCGATGAGCAGTTCTTC. Its protein product is CASSGSDEQFF.

The chain carries TRBV19 and TRBJ1-2, with TRBD1 matching 7 bases. The V gene end was trimmed by 5 bases and the J gene end by 1 base; junction bases not matched to a gene: 10. CDR1 is LNHDA, CDR2 SQIVND, per germline (reference sequence). The CDR3 loop spans 16 amino acids. CDR3 protein: CASSEKNRGLNYGYTF. CDR3 in DNA: TGTGCCAGTAGTGAAAAAAACAGGGGCCTTAACTATGGCTACACCTTC. The full variable domain, its missing parts supplied by reference TRBV19 and TRBJ1-2, is DGGITQSPKYLFRKEGQNVTLSCEQNLNHDAMYWYRQDPGQGLRLIYYSQIVNDFQKGDIAEGYSVSREKKESFPLTVTSAQKNPTAFYLCASSEKNRGLNYGYTFGSGTRLTVV.

J is TRBJ2-7 and V is TRBV7-6, with 8 positions matching TRBD2. Germline-derived CDR1 and CDR2 are SGHVS and FNYEAQ. The CDR3 consists of 15 residues. V lost 5 bases to trimming and J lost 3 bases; unmatched junction nucleotides: 9. DNA of the CDR3: TGTGCCAGCAGCCAGGGAGCGGGAGCAGTCTACGAGCAGTACTTC. Translating it yields CASSQGAGAVYEQYF.

The chain is built from TRBV27 and TRBJ2-3; 7 positions agree with TRBD2. CDR1 is MNHEY, CDR2 SMNVEV, per germline (reference sequence). V was clipped by 4 bases and J by 2 bases; unmatched bases: 9. The CDR3 consists of 16 residues. CDR3 sequence: CASSSPLTSITDTQYF. DNA for the CDR3: TGTGCCAGCAGTTCGCCCTTGACTAGCATCACAGATACGCAGTATTTT.

V gene TRBV5-6 combines with J gene TRBJ1-1, with no clear D. The germline V gene encodes CDR1 SGHDT and CDR2 YYEEEE. V dropped 4 bases and J dropped 1 base, with 8 bases sitting between them. The CDR3 totals 13 residues. The CDR3 coding sequence is TGTGCCAGCAGCCATAGACAGAACACTGAAGCTTTCTTT. This translates into CASSHRQNTEAFF. Full variable domain (rest looked up from reference TRBV5-6 and TRBJ1-1): DAGVTQSPTHLIKTRGQQVTLRCSPKSGHDTVSWYQQALGQGPQFIFQYYEEEERQRGNFPDRFSGHQFPNYSSELNVNALLLGDSALYLCASSHRQNTEAFFGQGTRLTVV.

The rearrangement uses TRBV12-5 and TRBJ2-6, with 7 bases that match TRBD2. This CDR3 has 19 amino acids. Germline CDR1 LGHNT, CDR2 FRNRAP. V dropped 6 bases and J dropped 1; count of bases not matched to a gene: 15. DNA for the CDR3: TGTGCTAGTGGCCCGGGGGGATTTACCTTAACTTCTGGGGCCAACGTCCTGACTTTC. This encodes CASGPGGFTLTSGANVLTF.

This chain links TRBV7-3 with TRBJ2-2; 8 positions match TRBD2. V gave up 4 bases and J gave up 5 bases; unmatched junction bases: 6. The CDR3 loop spans 15 amino acids. Looked up from germline, CDR1 is SGHTA and CDR2 is FQGTGA. CDR3 DNA sequence: TGTGCCAGCAGCTCACGGGAGGGGCGGACCGGGGAGCTGTTTTTT. Translated: CASSSREGRTGELFF. The whole variable domain, remainder taken from reference TRBV7-3 and TRBJ2-2, is GAGVSQTPSNKVTEKGKYVELRCDPISGHTALYWYRQSLGQGPEFLIYFQGTGAADDSGLPNDRFFAVRPEGSVSTLKIQRTERGDSAVYLCASSSREGRTGELFFGEGSRLTVL.

V gene TRBV6-4 combines with J gene TRBJ2-1, with 16 bases that match TRBD2. The CDR3 is 18 residues long. V lost 7 bases to trimming and J lost 7 bases; unmatched junction nucleotides: 13. Germline-derived CDR1 and CDR2 are MRHNA and SNTAGT. The CDR3, as DNA: TGTGCCAGCAAACCCCCCCCGGGACTAGCGGGAGGGTGGAATGAGCAGTTCTTC. It is translated as CASKPPPGLAGGWNEQFF.

V and J are TRBV6-5 and TRBJ2-1; 7 bases align to TRBD1. V lost 6 bases, J lost 1 base, and 3 bases stayed unmatched. The germline CDR1 and CDR2 sequences are MNHEY and SVGAGI. The CDR3 length is 14 residues. The CDR3 is CASRTQGSYNEQFF. The CDR3 nucleotides are TGTGCCAGCAGAACACAGGGGTCCTACAATGAGCAGTTCTTC.

This sequence joins TRBV7-2 and TRBJ2-1; perhaps TRBD2 as D (5 bases). Between the trimmed V and J ends, which lost 1 base and 1 base, there was a span of 8 bases. Germline V gene data show CDR1 as SGHTA and CDR2 as FQGNSA. CDR3 length equals 15 residues. CDR3 sequence (DNA): TGTGCCAGCAGCTTAGATGGCGGGTCCTACAATGAGCAGTTCTTC. Protein sequence: CASSLDGGSYNEQFF.

The chain is built from TRBV4-3 and TRBJ1-2, with D unclear. Per the germline V gene, CDR1 is LGHNA and CDR2 is YSLEER. The CDR3 runs 14 residues. Trimming took off 1 base at V and 6 bases at J, with 12 bases between the two ends. CDR3 sequence: CASSQAFASDGYTF. The DNA for the CDR3 is TGCGCCAGCAGCCAAGCGTTCGCGTCCGATGGCTACACCTTC.